This TCR beta chain originates from a study of blood T cell repertoires in COVID-19. Study summary: The United States, Italy and Spain provided the acute and convalescent COVID-19 samples. T cells, B-cell-depleted T cells, or PBMCs supplied cDNA or gDNA.

In the study's own analysis: For nucleated cells, counts were estimated from reference gene primer amplification. Repertoires were generated with immunoSEQ multiplex PCR, while TCRdb's copy carries only in-frame clones and drops some. D and trimming come from the DNA, and the V and J calls and clone size come from that table. Of some 87,000 clones in the sample, about 85% were seen once. J was trimmed by 3 bases and V by 7 bases; bases with no gene match: 1. The CDR3 loop spans 12 amino acids. Germline-derived CDR1 and CDR2 are WSHSY and SAAADI. The chain couples TRBV10-2 to TRBJ2-7; TRBD1 matches 9 bases. The sequence was collected from a man at least 80 years old with active or convalescent COVID-19. Sequenced sample: peripheral blood. CDR3 coding DNA: TGCGCCAGCACGGGACAGGGCTACGAGCAGTACTTC. This codes for CASTGQGYEQYF.